The 5 T cell receptor beta chains presented below share a single source sample, sequenced in a study of tissue T cells after allogeneic stem cell transplantation. This table comes from immunoSEQ multiplex PCR, and its TCRdb copy is limited to in-frame clones, with some not included. The sample lists about 43,000 clones; around nine tenths were seen once. This material consisted of blood, taken before transplantation. These receptors originate from a woman between 40 and 69 years old who later had graft-versus-host disease after an allogeneic stem cell transplant.

This chain connects TRBV30 to TRBJ1-2, with TRBD1 matching over 12 bases. Germline lookup yields CDR1 GTSNPN and CDR2 SVGIG (reference sequence). The CDR3 covers 19 residues. Trimming took 4 bases from V and 0 from J; bases not matched to a gene: 15. The CDR3 DNA is TGTGCCTGGACCCCACCTCCGGGACAGGGGGCCCTAGCTAACTATGGCTACACCTTC. It yields the protein CAWTPPPGQGALANYGYTF.

The chain links TRBV27 to TRBJ2-1; tentatively, D is TRBD1 or TRBD2 (5 bases each). The V end was cut by 0 bases, the J end by 6 bases, with 12 bases between. Germline values: CDR1 MNHEY, CDR2 SMNVEV (reference sequence). The CDR3 has 15 amino acids. The CDR3 DNA sequence: TGTGCCAGCAGTTTATCGACGGGGACCCCCAATGAGCAGTTCTTC. This encodes CASSLSTGTPNEQFF.

The chain recombines TRBV9 with TRBJ2-5, with 8 bases that match TRBD2. Germline V gives CDR1 SGDLS, CDR2 YYNGEE. The CDR3 is made up of 16 amino acids. Unmatched junction bases numbered 5, after V lost 0 bases and J lost 1 base. In DNA, the CDR3 is TGTGCCAGCAGCGTAGTTACGGGAGGGATCCAAGAGACCCAGTACTTC. Translation gives CASSVVTGGIQETQYF.

The chain has TRBV5-4 and TRBJ1-1; 12 bases map to TRBD1. J lost 5 bases, V lost 4 bases, and 3 bases had no gene match. CDR1 is SGHNT, CDR2 YYREEE, per germline (reference sequence). This CDR3 spans 14 amino acids. The CDR3 bases are TGTGCCAGCAGCCCGGGACAGGGGGCTACTGAAGCTTTCTTT. It translates to CASSPGQGATEAFF. The complete variable domain, with remaining parts taken from reference TRBV5-4 and TRBJ1-1, reads ETGVTQSPTHLIKTRGQQVTLRCSSQSGHNTVSWYQQALGQGPQFIFQYYREEENGRGNFPPRFSGLQFPNYSSELNVNALELDDSALYLCASSPGQGATEAFFGQGTRLTVV.

The gene calls are TRBV19 and TRBJ1-1; D is undetermined. The CDR3 runs to 12 residues. Germline loops: CDR1 LNHDA, CDR2 SQIVND (reference sequence). Deletions cut 1 base from V and 5 bases from J, with 5 bases between. In DNA, the CDR3 is TGTGCCAGTAGTATAGGGAGGACTGAAGCTTTCTTT. Amino acids: CASSIGRTEAFF.